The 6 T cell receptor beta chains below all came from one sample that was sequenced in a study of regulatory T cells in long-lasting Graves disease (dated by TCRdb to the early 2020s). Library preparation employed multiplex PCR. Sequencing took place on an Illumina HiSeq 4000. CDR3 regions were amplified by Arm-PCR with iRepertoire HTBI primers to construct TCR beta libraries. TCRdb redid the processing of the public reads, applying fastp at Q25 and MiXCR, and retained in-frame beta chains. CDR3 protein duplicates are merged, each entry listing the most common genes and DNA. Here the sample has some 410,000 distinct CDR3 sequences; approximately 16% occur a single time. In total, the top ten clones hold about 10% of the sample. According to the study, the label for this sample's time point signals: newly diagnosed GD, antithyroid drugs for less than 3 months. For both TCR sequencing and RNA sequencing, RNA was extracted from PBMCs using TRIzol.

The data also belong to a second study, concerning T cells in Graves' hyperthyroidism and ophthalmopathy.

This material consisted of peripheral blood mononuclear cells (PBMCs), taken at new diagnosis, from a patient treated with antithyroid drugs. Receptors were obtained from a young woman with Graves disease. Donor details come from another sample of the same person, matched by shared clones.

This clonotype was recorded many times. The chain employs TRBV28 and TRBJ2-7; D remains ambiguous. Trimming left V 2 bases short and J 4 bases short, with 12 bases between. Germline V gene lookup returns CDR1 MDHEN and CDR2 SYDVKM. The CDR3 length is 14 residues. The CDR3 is CASSLDWDMYEQYF. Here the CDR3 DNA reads TGTGCCAGCAGTTTAGATTGGGATATGTACGAGCAGTACTTC.

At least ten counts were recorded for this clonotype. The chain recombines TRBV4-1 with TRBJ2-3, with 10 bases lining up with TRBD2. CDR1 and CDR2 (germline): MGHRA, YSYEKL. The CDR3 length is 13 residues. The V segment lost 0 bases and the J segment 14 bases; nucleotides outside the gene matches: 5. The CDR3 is CASSQEQLAGAYF. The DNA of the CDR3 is TGCGCCAGCAGCCAAGAGCAGCTAGCGGGAGCGTATTTT.

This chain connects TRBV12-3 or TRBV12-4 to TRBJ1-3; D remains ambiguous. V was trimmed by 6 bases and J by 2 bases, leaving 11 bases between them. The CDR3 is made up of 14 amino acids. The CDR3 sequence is CASRPTLTGNTIYF. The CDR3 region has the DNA TGTGCCAGCAGACCCACCCTTACTGGAAACACCATATATTTT.

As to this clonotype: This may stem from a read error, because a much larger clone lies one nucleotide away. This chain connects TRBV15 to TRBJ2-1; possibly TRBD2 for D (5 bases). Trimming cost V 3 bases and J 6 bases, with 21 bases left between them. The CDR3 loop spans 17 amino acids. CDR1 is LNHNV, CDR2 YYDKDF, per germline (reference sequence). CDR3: CATSRRRSGPNCNEQFF. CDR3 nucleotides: TGTGCCACCAGCAGGAGGCGGAGCGGACCCAATTGCAATGAGCAGTTCTTC.

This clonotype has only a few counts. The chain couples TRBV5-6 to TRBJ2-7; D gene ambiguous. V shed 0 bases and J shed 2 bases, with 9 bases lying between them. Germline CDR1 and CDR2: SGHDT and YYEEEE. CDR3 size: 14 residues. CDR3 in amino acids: CASSLGSSPYEQYF. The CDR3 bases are TGTGCCAGCAGCTTGGGGAGCAGCCCCTACGAGCAGTACTTC.

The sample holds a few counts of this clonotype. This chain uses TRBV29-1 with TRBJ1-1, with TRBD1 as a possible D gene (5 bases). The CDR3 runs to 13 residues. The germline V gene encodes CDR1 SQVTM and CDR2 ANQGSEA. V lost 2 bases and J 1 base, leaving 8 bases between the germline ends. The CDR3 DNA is TGCAGCGTTGAAAGGGGAACGAACACTGAAGCTTTCTTT. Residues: CSVERGTNTEAFF.